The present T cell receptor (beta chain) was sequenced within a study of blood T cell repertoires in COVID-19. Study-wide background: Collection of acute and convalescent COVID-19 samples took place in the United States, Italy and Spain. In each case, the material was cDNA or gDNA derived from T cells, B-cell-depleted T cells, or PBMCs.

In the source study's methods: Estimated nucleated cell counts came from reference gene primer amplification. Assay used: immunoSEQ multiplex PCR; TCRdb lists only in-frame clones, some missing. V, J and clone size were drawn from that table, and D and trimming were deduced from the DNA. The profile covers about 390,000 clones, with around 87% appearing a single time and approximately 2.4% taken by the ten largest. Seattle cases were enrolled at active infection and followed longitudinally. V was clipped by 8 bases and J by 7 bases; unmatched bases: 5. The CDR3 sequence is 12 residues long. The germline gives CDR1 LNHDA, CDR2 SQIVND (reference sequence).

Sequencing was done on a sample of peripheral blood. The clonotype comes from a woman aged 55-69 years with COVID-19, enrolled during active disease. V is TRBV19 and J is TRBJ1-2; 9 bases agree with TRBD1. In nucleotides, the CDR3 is TGTGCCAGTTCGGGACAGGGTGTTGGCTACACCTTC. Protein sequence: CASSGQGVGYTF.